These 14 T cell receptor beta chains were sequenced from one sample in a study of CD8 T cells in Susac syndrome. An amount of RNA that ranged from 0.5 to 1 ug was reverse transcribed with random hexamers. TCRdb re-called the immunoSEQ multiplex PCR reads through MiXCR, storing one row per CDR3 protein. The sample holds about 150,000 distinct CDR3 sequences, roughly 96% seen once. The material sequenced was CD4+ T cells from PBMCs. The origin of the receptors is a human donor with multiple sclerosis.

The chain recombines TRBV28 with TRBJ2-7; TRBD1 matches 8 bases. The CDR3 is 12 amino acids. Trimming at V came to 6 bases and at J to 12 bases, leaving 10 bases not matched to a gene. Germline CDR1 and CDR2: MDHEN and SYDVKM. The CDR3 DNA is TGTGCCAGCAGCCTACGGACAGGGTCCCCGTACTTC. It codes for CASSLRTGSPYF.

The chain recombines TRBV7-9 with TRBJ2-3, with D hard to call. CDR1 and CDR2 (germline): SEHNR, FQNEAQ (reference sequence). With 0 bases removed from V and 6 bases from J, the gap between germline ends came to 13 bases. The CDR3 is 15 residues long. CDR3 region: CASSLAVESVDTQYF. The CDR3 nucleotides are TGTGCCAGCAGCTTAGCAGTAGAGTCAGTGGATACGCAGTATTTT.

The chain couples TRBV28 to TRBJ1-5, with D hard to call. The CDR3 sequence is 12 residues long. Germline CDR1 reads MDHEN; CDR2 reads SYDVKM. V lost 10 bases and J lost 6, with 13 bases in between. The CDR3 DNA reads TGTGCCATCGACGTGTCGGGTCAGCCCCAGCATTTT. This encodes CAIDVSGQPQHF. The full variable domain, with the rest looked up from reference TRBV28 and TRBJ1-5, is DVKVTQSSRYLVKRTGEKVFLECVQDMDHENMFWYRQDPGLGLRLIYFSYDVKMKEKGDIPEGYSVSREKKERFSLILESASTNQTSMYLCAIDVSGQPQHFGDGTRLSIL.

CDR3 loop: CASSESTGAISTDTQYF. The CDR3 DNA follows: TGTGCCAGCAGCGAGTCAACAGGGGCAATTAGCACAGATACGCAGTATTTT. V usage is TRBV7-2 and J usage is TRBJ2-3, with 7 nucleotides matching TRBD1. Germline trimming cut 5 bases from V and 0 bases from J; bases unmatched to any gene: 11. The CDR3 runs to 17 residues. The V gene's germline CDR1 is SGHTA and CDR2 FQGNSA.

The chain joins TRBV20-1 to TRBJ2-3; D remains ambiguous. Germline V CDR1 and CDR2: DFQATT, SNEGSKA (reference sequence). This CDR3 region has 15 residues. V was cut by 2 bases and J by 2 bases, with 14 bases left in between. CDR3 coding DNA: TGCAGTGCTAGAACTTTTTGGCAGTACACAGATACGCAGTATTTT. This encodes CSARTFWQYTDTQYF.

This chain's CDR3 is CSVTGIGWEQYF. CDR3 bases: TGCAGCGTTACAGGGATTGGCTGGGAGCAGTACTTC. The J gene is TRBJ2-7, the V gene TRBV29-1; tentative D call: TRBD1 (6 bases). Trimming left V 5 bases short and J 7 bases short, with 15 bases between. Germline values: CDR1 SQVTM, CDR2 ANQGSEA. CDR3 size: 12 residues.

The chain recombines TRBV27 with TRBJ2-3; no clear D. This CDR3 has 17 residues. CDR1 MNHEY and CDR2 SMNVEV come from the germline V gene (reference sequence). V was trimmed by 1 base and J by 0 bases, leaving 14 bases between them. CDR3 DNA: TGTGCCAGCAGTTTATGGCCCTTGGGCGCTAGCACAGATACGCAGTATTTT. Translation: CASSLWPLGASTDTQYF.

The J gene is TRBJ1-1, the V gene TRBV3-1; no firm D call. The V gene's germline CDR1 is LGHDT and CDR2 YNNKEL (reference sequence). V was trimmed by 5 bases and J by 3 bases, leaving 13 bases between them. This CDR3 contains 14 residues. The CDR3: CASSANRRYTEAFF. The CDR3 DNA follows: TGTGCCAGCAGCGCGAACCGACGCTACACTGAAGCTTTCTTT. Based on the CDR3 plus reference TRBV3-1 and TRBJ1-1, the full variable domain is DTAVSQTPKYLVTQMGNDKSIKCEQNLGHDTMYWYKQDSKKFLKIMFSYNNKELIINETVPNRFSPKSPDKAHLNLHINSLELGDSAVYFCASSANRRYTEAFFGQGTRLTVV.

This clonotype was seen once. The genes are TRBV29-1 and TRBJ1-1; 8 bases map to TRBD1. The CDR3 covers 12 residues. Trimming at V came to 6 bases and at J to 3 bases, leaving 3 bases not matched to a gene. From germline, CDR1 is SQVTM and CDR2 ANQGSEA. The CDR3 is CSVDRGYTEAFF. The CDR3 DNA sequence: TGCAGCGTAGACAGGGGATACACTGAAGCTTTCTTT.

This chain connects TRBV6-5 to TRBJ1-1; TRBD1 might be the D (5 bases). Germline lookup yields CDR1 MNHEY and CDR2 SVGAGI. Trimming pared 6 bases from V and 3 bases from J, leaving 11 bases between. The CDR3 loop spans 13 amino acids. This CDR3 reads CASSPRDDTEAFF. For the CDR3, the DNA is TGTGCCAGCAGCCCCAGGGACGACACTGAAGCTTTCTTT.

The chain combines TRBV12-3 or TRBV12-4 with TRBJ2-7; D might be TRBD1 (7 bases). V was clipped by 3 bases and J by 0 bases, with 12 bases between them. The CDR3 is 15 amino acids. The CDR3 reads CASSLVQGGSYEQYF. CDR3 DNA sequence: TGTGCCAGCAGTTTGGTTCAGGGGGGCTCCTACGAGCAGTACTTC.

The chain combines TRBV4-3 with TRBJ1-1; D uncertain. Germline loops: CDR1 LGHNA, CDR2 YSLEER. Between the trimmed V and J ends, which lost 4 bases and 1 base, there was a span of 10 bases. The CDR3 extends over 14 amino acids. The CDR3 is CASSPRSRNTEAFF. CDR3 DNA sequence: TGCGCCAGCAGCCCCCGAAGCAGGAACACTGAAGCTTTCTTT.

The CDR3: CASRGLADSYEQYF. DNA for the CDR3: TGTGCCAGTAGGGGGTTAGCGGACTCCTACGAGCAGTACTTC. The V gene is TRBV19, the J gene TRBJ2-7; D perhaps matches TRBD2 (6 bases). The CDR3 contains 14 residues. Trimming took 6 bases from V and 0 from J, leaving 12 bases between them. Germline V gene lookup returns CDR1 LNHDA and CDR2 SQIVND (reference sequence).

V is TRBV5-1 and J is TRBJ2-2, with unresolved D. Trimming stripped 4 bases from V and 1 base from J, with 11 bases between. CDR3 size: 15 residues. Per germline, CDR1 SGHRS and CDR2 YFSETQ. The CDR3 nucleotides read TGCGCCAGCAGCCCCCTTGCAGTGAACACCGGGGAGCTGTTTTTT. Translation: CASSPLAVNTGELFF.